The clone carrying this T cell receptor (beta chain) was seen only a few times. The antigen remains undetermined. These data belong to a study of post-analysis software for immune sequencing data. The overall study: Both relapsing-remitting and secondary progressive multiple sclerosis featured among the disease courses, as did progressive-relapsing multiple sclerosis. Study outcomes and limitations: Five TRBV segments occurring more often in patients than controls included TRBV5-6, TRBV5-1 and TRBV20-1. Diversity measured as normalized Chao1 was significantly lower in multiple sclerosis patients than in controls.

V lost 2 bases and J lost 3, with 17 bases in between. Germline-derived CDR1 and CDR2 are MGHRA and YSYEKL. The CDR3 runs 17 residues. Unique molecular identifiers were carried by the TCR beta cDNA libraries. Some 500,000 cDNA molecules were obtained per 1 to 10 million input T cells. TCRdb used MiXCR to reprocess the PCR reads, holding one entry per CDR3 protein. The sample lists 150,000 to 200,000 distinct CDR3 sequences; roughly 34% were seen once. Sequencing used blood, obtained after autologous hematopoietic stem cell transplantation. The receptor comes from a girl under 18 with multiple sclerosis. V and J are TRBV4-1 and TRBJ2-1; D possibly corresponds to TRBD2 (6 bases). CDR3 sequence: CASSQKWFGSGYNEQFF. DNA for the CDR3: TGCGCCAGCAGCCAAAAGTGGTTCGGGAGTGGCTACAATGAGCAGTTCTTC.